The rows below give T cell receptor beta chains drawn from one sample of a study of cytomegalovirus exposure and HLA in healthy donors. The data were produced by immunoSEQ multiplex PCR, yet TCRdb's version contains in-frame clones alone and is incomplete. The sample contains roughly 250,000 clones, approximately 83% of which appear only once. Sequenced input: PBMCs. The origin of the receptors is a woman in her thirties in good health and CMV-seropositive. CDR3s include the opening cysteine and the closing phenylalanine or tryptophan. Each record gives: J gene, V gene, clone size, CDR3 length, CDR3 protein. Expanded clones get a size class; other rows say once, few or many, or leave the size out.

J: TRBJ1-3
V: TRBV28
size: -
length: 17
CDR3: CASSQRRGYAAGNTIYF

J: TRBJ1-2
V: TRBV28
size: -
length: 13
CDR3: CASSLSQGYGYTF

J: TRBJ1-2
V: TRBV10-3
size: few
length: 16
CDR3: CAISNTGQGSNYGYTF

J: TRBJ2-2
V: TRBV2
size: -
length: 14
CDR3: CASNGASNTGELFF

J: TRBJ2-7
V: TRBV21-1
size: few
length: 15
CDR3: CASSKEGVGSDEQYF

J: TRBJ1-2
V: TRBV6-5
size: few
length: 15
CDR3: CASRRTGQGWYGYTF

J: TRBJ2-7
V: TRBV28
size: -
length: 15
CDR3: CASSTPGSGAYEQYF

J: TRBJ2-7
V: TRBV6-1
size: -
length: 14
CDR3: CASGASGRRYEQYF

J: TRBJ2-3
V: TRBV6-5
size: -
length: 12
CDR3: CASRAGRDTQYF

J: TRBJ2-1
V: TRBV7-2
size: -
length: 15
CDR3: CASSPTGVTYNEQFF

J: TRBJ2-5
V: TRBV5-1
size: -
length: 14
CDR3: CASSLGSGQETQYF

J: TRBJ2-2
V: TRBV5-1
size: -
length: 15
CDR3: CASRGTGGNTGELFF

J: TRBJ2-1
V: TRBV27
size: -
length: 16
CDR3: CASRMTAGRSYNEQFF

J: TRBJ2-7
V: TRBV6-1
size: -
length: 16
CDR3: CASSDWWGQGSYEQYF

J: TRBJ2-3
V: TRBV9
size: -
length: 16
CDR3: CASSSEGRDLVDTQYF

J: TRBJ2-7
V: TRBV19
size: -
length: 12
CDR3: CASTNGGYEQYF

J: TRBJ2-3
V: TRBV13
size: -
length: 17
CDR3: CASSYKGTSGRTDTQYF

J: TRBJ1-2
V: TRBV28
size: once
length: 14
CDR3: CASTSSGFFYAYTF

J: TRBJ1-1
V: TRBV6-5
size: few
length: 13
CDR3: CASRPRGRGEAFF

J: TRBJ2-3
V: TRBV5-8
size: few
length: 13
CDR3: CASTPQGTDTQYF

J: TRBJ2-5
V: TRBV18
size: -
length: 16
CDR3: CASSPFPDRPGETQYF

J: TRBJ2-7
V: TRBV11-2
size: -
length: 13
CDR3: CASSKRQSYEQYF

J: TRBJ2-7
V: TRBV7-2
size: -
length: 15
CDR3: CASSPGGGHSYEQYF

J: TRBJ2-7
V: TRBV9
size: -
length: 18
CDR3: CASSPRPGGGRITPEQYF

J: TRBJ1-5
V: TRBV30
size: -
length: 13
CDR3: CACRSGGKQPQHF

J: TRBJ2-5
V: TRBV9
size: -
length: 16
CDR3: CASSVEGLDKGETQYF

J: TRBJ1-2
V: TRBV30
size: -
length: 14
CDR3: CAWRDTGVVYGYTF

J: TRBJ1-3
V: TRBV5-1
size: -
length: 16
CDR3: CASSWNMGSSGNTIYF

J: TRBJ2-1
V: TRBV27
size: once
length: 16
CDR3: CASSLSSGSVYNEQFF

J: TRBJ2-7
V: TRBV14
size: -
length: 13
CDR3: CASSHRDSYEQYF

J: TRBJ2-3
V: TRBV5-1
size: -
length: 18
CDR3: CASSLDGPSLTSTDTQYF

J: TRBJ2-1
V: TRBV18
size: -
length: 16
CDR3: CASSPPMGQGRNEQFF

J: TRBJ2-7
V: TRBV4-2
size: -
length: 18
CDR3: CASSQEGRSRTSAYEQYF

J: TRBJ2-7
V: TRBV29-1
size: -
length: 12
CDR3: CSVASRGYEQYF

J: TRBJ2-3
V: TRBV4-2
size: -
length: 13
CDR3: CASSQDRGQTQYF

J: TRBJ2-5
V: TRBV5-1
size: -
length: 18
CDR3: CASSSGLAGGTPRETQYF

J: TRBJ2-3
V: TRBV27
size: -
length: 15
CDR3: CASSLAGVSTDTQYF

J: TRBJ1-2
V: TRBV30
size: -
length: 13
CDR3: CAWSQRDNSGYTF

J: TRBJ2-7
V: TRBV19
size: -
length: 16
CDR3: CASSIDSHPSGTEQYF

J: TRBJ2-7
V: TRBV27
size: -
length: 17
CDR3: CASSPRLAGGYSYEQYF

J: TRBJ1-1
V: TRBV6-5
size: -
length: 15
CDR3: CASRVGYGQNTEAFF

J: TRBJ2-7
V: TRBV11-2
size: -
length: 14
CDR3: CASSRPGQVYEQYF

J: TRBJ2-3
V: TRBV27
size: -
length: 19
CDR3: CASSGLSTSGSGWTDTQYF

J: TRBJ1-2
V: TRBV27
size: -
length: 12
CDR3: CASSPNSYGYTF

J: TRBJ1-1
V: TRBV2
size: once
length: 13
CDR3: CALRTDMNTEAFF